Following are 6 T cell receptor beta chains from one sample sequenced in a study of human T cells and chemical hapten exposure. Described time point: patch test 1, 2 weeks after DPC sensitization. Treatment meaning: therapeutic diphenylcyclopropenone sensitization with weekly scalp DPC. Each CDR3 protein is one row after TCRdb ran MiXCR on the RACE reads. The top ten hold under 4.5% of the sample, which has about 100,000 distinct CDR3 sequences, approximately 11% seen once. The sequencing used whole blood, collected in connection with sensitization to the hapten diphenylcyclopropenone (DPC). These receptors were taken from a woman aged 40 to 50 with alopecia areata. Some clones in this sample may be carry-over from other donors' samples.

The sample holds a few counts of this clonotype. The CDR3 reads CASSLEGLAGVSYNEQFF. The CDR3 DNA reads as TGTGCCAGCAGCTTAGAGGGACTAGCGGGCGTCTCCTACAATGAGCAGTTCTTC. The chain couples TRBV7-2 to TRBJ2-1; 12 bases match TRBD2. Germline V CDR1 and CDR2: SGHTA, FQGNSA. The CDR3 is 18 amino acids. The trim removed 1 base at V and 0 bases at J, leaving 4 bases unmatched.

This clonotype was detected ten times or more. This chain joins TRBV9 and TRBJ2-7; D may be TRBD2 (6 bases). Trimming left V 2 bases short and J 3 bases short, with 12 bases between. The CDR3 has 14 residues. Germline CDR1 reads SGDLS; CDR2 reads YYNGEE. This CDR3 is CASSVAGTGYEQYF. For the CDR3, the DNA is TGTGCCAGCAGCGTGGCCGGGACTGGCTACGAGCAGTACTTC.

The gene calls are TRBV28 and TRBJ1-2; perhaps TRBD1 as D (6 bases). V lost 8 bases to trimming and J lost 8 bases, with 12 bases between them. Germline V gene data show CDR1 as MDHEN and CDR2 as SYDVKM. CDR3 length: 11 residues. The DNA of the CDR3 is TGTGCCAGCGGGTGGACAGCCGGCTACACCTTC. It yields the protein CASGWTAGYTF.

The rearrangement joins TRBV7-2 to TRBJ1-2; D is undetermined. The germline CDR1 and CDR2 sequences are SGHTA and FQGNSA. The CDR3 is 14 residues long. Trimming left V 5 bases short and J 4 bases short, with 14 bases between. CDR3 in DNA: TGTGCCAGCAGCCCCCGCTTAGCAGCCTATGGCTACACCTTC. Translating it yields CASSPRLAAYGYTF.

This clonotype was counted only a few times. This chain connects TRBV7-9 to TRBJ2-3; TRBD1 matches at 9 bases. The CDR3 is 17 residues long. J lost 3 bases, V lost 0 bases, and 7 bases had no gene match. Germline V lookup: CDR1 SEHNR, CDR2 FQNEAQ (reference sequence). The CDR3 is CASSLASTGGATDTQYF. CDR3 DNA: TGTGCCAGCAGCTTAGCGAGCACAGGGGGCGCAACAGATACGCAGTATTTT.

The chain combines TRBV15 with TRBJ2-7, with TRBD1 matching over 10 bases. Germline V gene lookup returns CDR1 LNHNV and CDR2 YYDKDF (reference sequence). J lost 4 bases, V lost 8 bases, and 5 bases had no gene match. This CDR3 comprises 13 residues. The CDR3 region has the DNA TGTGCCACCGGAAGGGACAGGGGATACGAGCAGTACTTC. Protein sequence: CATGRDRGYEQYF.